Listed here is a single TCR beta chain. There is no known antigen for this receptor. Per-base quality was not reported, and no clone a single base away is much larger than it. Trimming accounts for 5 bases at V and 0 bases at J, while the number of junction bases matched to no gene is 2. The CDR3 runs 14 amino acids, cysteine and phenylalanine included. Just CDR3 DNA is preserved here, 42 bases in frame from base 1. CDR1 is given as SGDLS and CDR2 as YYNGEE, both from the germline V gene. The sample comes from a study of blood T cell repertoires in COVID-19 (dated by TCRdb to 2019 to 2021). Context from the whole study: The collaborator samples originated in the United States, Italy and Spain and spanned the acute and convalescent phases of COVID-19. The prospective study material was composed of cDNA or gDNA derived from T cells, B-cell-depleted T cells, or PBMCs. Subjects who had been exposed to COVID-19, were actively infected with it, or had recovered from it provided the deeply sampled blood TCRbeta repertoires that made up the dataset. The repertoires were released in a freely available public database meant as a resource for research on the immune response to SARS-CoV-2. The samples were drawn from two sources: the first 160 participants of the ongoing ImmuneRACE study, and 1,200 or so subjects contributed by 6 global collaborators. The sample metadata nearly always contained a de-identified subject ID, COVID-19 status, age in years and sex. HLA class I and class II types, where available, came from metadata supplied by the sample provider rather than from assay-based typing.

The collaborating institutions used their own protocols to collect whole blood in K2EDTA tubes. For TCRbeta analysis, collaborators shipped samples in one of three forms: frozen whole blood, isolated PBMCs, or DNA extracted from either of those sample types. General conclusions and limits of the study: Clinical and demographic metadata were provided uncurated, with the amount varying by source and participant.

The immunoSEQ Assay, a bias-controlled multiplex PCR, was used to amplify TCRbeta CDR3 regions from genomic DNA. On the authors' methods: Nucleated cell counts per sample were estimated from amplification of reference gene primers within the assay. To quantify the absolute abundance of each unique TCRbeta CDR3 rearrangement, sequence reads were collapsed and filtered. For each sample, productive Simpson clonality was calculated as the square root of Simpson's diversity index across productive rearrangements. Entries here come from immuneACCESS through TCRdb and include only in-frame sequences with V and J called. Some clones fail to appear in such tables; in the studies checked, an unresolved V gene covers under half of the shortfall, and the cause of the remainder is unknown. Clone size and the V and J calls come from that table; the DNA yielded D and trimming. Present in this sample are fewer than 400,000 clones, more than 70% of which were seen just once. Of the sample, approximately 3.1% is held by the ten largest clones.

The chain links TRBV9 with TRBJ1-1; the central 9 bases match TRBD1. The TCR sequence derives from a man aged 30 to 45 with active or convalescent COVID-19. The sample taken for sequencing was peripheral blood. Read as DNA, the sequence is TGTGCCAGCAGTGGGACAGGGATGAACACTGAAGCTTTCTTT. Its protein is CASSGTGMNTEAFF.